The TCR beta chain under discussion was sequenced for a study of Ad26.COV2.S vaccination and SARS-CoV-2 variants. Study information: Among those in the COV1001 Ad26.COV2.S trial arm was the donor. Donor got 5x10^10 or 1x10^11 viral particles of Ad26.COV2.S.

TCRdb keeps only in-frame clones here, not all; method: immunoSEQ multiplex PCR. The sample includes roughly 300,000 clones, 88% seen only once; the top ten take 6.4%. Treatment given: 15 to 20 received Ad26.COV2.S at low or high dose, single or two shots; roughly five received placebo; per-sample allocation not given. Samples were taken on day 63 after the first vaccine or placebo injection. V shed 2 bases, J shed 4 bases, and the junction held 4 bases outside the gene matches. Germline-derived CDR1 and CDR2 are GTSNPN and SVGIG (reference sequence). This CDR3 comprises 14 residues. This clone was picked up one time.

The clonotype originates from a person between 18 and 60 years old who received the Ad26.COV2.S COVID-19 vaccine or a placebo. The material sequenced was peripheral blood, taken in a trial of Ad26.COV2.S vaccine versus placebo. The chain links TRBV30 to TRBJ2-7; TRBD1 matches at 11 bases. The CDR3 bases are TGTGCCTGGAGTCCGGGACAGGGGGTTTACGAGCAGTACTTC. This encodes CAWSPGQGVYEQYF.